These 8 T cell receptor beta chains were sequenced from one sample in a study of blood T cell repertoires in COVID-19. The method was immunoSEQ multiplex PCR; TCRdb's version includes in-frame clones alone and lacks a portion of them. The table records roughly 220,000 clones, roughly 84% of them present only once. The sequenced sample was peripheral blood. All receptors come from a woman between 25 and 40 years old who had recovered from COVID-19.

This chain uses TRBV7-8 with TRBJ1-1; 8 bases fit TRBD1. The CDR3 has 17 residues. V was clipped by 5 bases and J by 0 bases; unmatched bases: 11. From germline, CDR1 is SGHVS and CDR2 FQNEAQ. In DNA form, the CDR3 reads TGTGCCAGCAGCCCTGGACAGGGACAAGGTATGAACACTGAAGCTTTCTTT. As protein: CASSPGQGQGMNTEAFF.

J is TRBJ2-1 and V is TRBV4-1; TRBD2 matches at 11 bases. The germline gives CDR1 MGHRA, CDR2 YSYEKL. This CDR3 region has 16 residues. The V segment lost 4 bases and the J segment 8 bases; nucleotides outside the gene matches: 10. The CDR3 DNA reads TGCGCCAGCAGCCGAGGAGCCCTAGCGGGAGGCGATGAGCAGTTCTTC. It yields the protein CASSRGALAGGDEQFF.

This chain joins TRBV30 and TRBJ1-1, with TRBD1 matching over 11 bases. Germline-derived CDR1 and CDR2 are GTSNPN and SVGIG (reference sequence). The CDR3 runs 15 residues. The ends lost 6 bases at V and 4 bases at J; junction bases unmatched: 10. The CDR3 sequence is CACTGTGGFITEAFF. As DNA, the CDR3 is TGTGCCTGTACCGGGACAGGGGGATTTATCACTGAAGCTTTCTTT.

The count of this clone is one. This chain connects TRBV4-1 to TRBJ1-2; 8 bases are shared with TRBD1. V lost 4 bases to trimming and J lost 5 bases; unmatched junction nucleotides: 6. The germline CDR1 and CDR2 sequences are MGHRA and YSYEKL. The CDR3 is made up of 14 amino acids. DNA of the CDR3: TGCGCCAGCAGCCCTGACAGGGGTTGGTATGGCTACACCTTC. Translation gives CASSPDRGWYGYTF.

The chain joins TRBV6-7 to TRBJ2-7; 8 bases line up with TRBD1. TRBV6-7 is placed among ORFs of uncertain function. CDR3 length: 17 amino acids. After removal of 5 bases from V and 0 bases from J, the junction contained 12 bases not matched to a gene. CDR3 DNA sequence: TGTGCCAGCAGTCCTATAAACAGGGGGTCTTACTCCTACGAGCAGTACTTC. It translates to CASSPINRGSYSYEQYF.

This chain joins TRBV5-4 and TRBJ1-6, with TRBD1 matching over 9 bases. The germline CDR1 and CDR2 sequences are SGHNT and YYREEE (reference sequence). This CDR3 has 15 residues. V was clipped by 4 bases and J by 7 bases; unmatched bases: 6. The CDR3 region is CASSADRGWNSPLHF. The CDR3 DNA reads TGTGCCAGCAGCGCTGACAGGGGGTGGAATTCACCCCTCCACTTT. The variable domain in full, completed from reference TRBV5-4 and TRBJ1-6, reads ETGVTQSPTHLIKTRGQQVTLRCSSQSGHNTVSWYQQALGQGPQFIFQYYREEENGRGNFPPRFSGLQFPNYSSELNVNALELDDSALYLCASSADRGWNSPLHFGNGTRLTVT.

The rearrangement joins TRBV9 to TRBJ1-1; D ambiguous. The ends were cut back, 4 bases at V and 7 bases at J, with 20 bases in the middle. CDR3 length equals 15 residues. Per germline, CDR1 SGDLS and CDR2 YYNGEE. CDR3 sequence reads: CASSPHEGVADEAFF. The DNA of the CDR3 is TGTGCCAGCAGCCCTCACGAGGGAGTGGCGGATGAAGCTTTCTTT.

CDR3: CASSPRLVGDEQFF. DNA for the CDR3: TGTGCCAGCAGCCCAAGACTAGTTGGAGATGAGCAGTTCTTC. V usage is TRBV9 and J usage is TRBJ2-1; a weak D match, TRBD2 (6 bases). CDR1 and CDR2 (germline): SGDLS, YYNGEE. The CDR3 has 14 amino acids. V was clipped by 4 bases and J by 8 bases, with 16 bases between them.